The rows below give T cell receptor beta chains drawn from one sample of a study of T cell repertoires in cytomegalovirus infection. MiXCR, run by TCRdb on the reads, gives a single entry per CDR3 protein. The sample holds roughly 630,000 distinct CDR3 sequences; about 24% are singletons and the top ten take approximately 8%. The sequencing sample was made of CD8+ T cells from PBMCs. All receptors derive from a human donor in good health (CMV status not recorded). Some clones in this sample may be carry-over from other donors' samples. The CDR3 runs from the conserved cysteine through the conserved F or W. The D gene is left open where the match is weak. Not all rows give a size; the values are once, few, many and, for expanded clones, a class.

size: few
D: NA
V: TRBV29-1
J: TRBJ1-5
CDR3: CSVKGGNQPQHF
DNA: TGCAGCGTTAAGGGGGGCAATCAGCCCCAGCATTTT

size: many
D: TRBD1
V: TRBV7-9
J: TRBJ1-1
CDR3: CASSPGTAEAFF
DNA: TGTGCCAGCAGCCCCGGGACAGCTGAAGCTTTCTTT

size: NA
D: NA
V: TRBV7-9
J: TRBJ1-1
CDR3: CASSFPDTEAFF
DNA: TGTGCCAGCAGCTTCCCAGACACTGAAGCTTTCTTT

size: many
D: NA
V: TRBV7-9
J: TRBJ1-5
CDR3: CASSPDAVSQHF
DNA: TGTGCCAGCAGCCCGGACGCCGTCTCCCAGCATTTT

size: NA
D: NA
V: TRBV7-9
J: TRBJ1-5
CDR3: CASSPDSRFEPQHF
DNA: TGTGCCAGCAGCCCGGACAGCCGGTTTGAGCCCCAGCATTTT

size: few
D: TRBD2
V: TRBV10-3
J: TRBJ2-2
CDR3: CAISEQTSGSDTGELFF
DNA: TGTGCCATCAGTGAGCAAACTAGCGGGTCCGACACCGGGGAGCTGTTTTTT

size: few
D: NA
V: TRBV20-1
J: TRBJ1-5
CDR3: CSAKPDGYNQPQHF
DNA: TGCAGTGCTAAGCCGGACGGTTACAATCAGCCCCAGCATTTT

size: NA
D: NA
V: TRBV20-1
J: TRBJ1-4
CDR3: CSARDTDKPNEKLFF
DNA: TGCAGTGCTAGAGATACGGACAAACCTAATGAAAAACTGTTTTTT

size: NA
D: NA
V: TRBV14
J: TRBJ2-1
CDR3: CASSQEQFNEQFF
DNA: TGTGCCAGCAGCCAAGAACAGTTCAATGAGCAGTTCTTC

size: NA
D: TRBD1
V: TRBV28
J: TRBJ2-1
CDR3: CASSRGTGIYNEQFF
DNA: TGTGCCAGCAGCCGCGGGACAGGGATATACAATGAGCAGTTCTTC

size: few
D: NA
V: TRBV15
J: TRBJ1-5
CDR3: CATSMAPHQPQHF
DNA: TGTGCCACCAGCATGGCTCCCCATCAGCCCCAGCATTTT

size: few
D: NA
V: TRBV6-2/TRBV6-3
J: TRBJ2-5
CDR3: CASSHRRKETQYF
DNA: TGTGCCAGCAGTCACAGGCGAAAAGAGACCCAGTACTTC

size: NA
D: TRBD1
V: TRBV6-5
J: TRBJ2-6
CDR3: CASSVGQARFSGANVLTF
DNA: TGTGCCAGCAGTGTGGGACAGGCCCGGTTCTCTGGGGCCAACGTCCTGACTTTC

size: NA
D: NA
V: TRBV10-2
J: TRBJ2-2
CDR3: CASLDRLANTGELFF
DNA: TGCGCCAGCCTGGATAGGCTAGCGAACACCGGGGAGCTGTTTTTT

size: NA
D: TRBD1
V: TRBV18
J: TRBJ1-1
CDR3: CASSPPGQGRVYTEAFF
DNA: TGTGCCAGCTCACCACCCGGACAGGGCCGGGTGTACACTGAAGCTTTCTTT

size: many
D: TRBD1
V: TRBV7-9
J: TRBJ1-2
CDR3: CASSETGGDGYTF
DNA: TGTGCCAGCAGCGAGACAGGGGGGGATGGCTACACCTTC

size: NA
D: NA
V: TRBV6-6
J: TRBJ1-1
CDR3: CVFLQGNTEAFF
DNA: TGCGTTTTCCTACAGGGTAACACTGAAGCTTTCTTT

size: few
D: TRBD2
V: TRBV6-2/TRBV6-3
J: TRBJ2-4
CDR3: CASRNGLAGGLAKNIQYF
DNA: TGTGCCAGCAGAAATGGACTAGCGGGGGGGCTCGCCAAAAACATTCAGTACTTC

size: NA
D: NA
V: TRBV7-9
J: TRBJ2-5
CDR3: CASSHSMLGETQYF
DNA: TGTGCCAGCAGCCATTCGATGCTAGGAGAGACCCAGTACTTC

size: NA
D: NA
V: TRBV28
J: TRBJ2-3
CDR3: CASSPRAPLGSDTQYF
DNA: TGTGCCAGCAGCCCTCGGGCCCCCTTGGGTTCAGATACGCAGTATTTT

size: NA
D: NA
V: TRBV2
J: TRBJ2-3
CDR3: CASRSRDREYF
DNA: TGTGCCAGCAGGTCCAGGGATAGGGAGTATTTT

size: many
D: NA
V: TRBV7-9
J: TRBJ1-1
CDR3: CASSSRGADEAFF
DNA: TGTGCCAGCAGCTCCCGGGGGGCGGATGAAGCTTTCTTT

size: few
D: NA
V: TRBV27
J: TRBJ2-3
CDR3: CASSYSPSTDTQYF
DNA: TGTGCCAGCAGTTATTCCCCTAGCACAGATACGCAGTATTTT

size: many
D: NA
V: TRBV7-2
J: TRBJ2-1
CDR3: CASSSGRLVATSKEAFSYNEQFF
DNA: TGTGCCAGCAGCTCGGGCCGACTAGTAGCCACCTCAAAAGAAGCTTTCTCCTACAATGAGCAGTTCTTC

size: few
D: NA
V: TRBV12-5
J: TRBJ1-5
CDR3: CASGLYPRDSNQPQHF
DNA: TGTGCTAGTGGTTTGTACCCCAGGGATAGCAATCAGCCCCAGCATTTT

size: few
D: NA
V: TRBV2
J: TRBJ2-1
CDR3: CATDKGYEQFF
DNA: TGTGCCACCGACAAGGGGTATGAGCAGTTCTTC